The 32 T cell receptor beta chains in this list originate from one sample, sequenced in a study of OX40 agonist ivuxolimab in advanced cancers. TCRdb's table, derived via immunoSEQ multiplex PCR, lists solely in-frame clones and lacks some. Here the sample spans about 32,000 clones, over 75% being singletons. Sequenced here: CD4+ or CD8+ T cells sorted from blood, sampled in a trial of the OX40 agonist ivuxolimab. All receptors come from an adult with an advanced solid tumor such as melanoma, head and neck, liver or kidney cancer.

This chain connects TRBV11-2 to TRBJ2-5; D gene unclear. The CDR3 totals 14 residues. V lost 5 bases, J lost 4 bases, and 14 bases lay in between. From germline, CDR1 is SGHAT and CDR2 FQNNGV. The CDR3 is CASSLGTTRETQYF. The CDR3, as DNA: TGTGCCAGCAGCCTAGGCACTACTCGAGAGACCCAGTACTTC.

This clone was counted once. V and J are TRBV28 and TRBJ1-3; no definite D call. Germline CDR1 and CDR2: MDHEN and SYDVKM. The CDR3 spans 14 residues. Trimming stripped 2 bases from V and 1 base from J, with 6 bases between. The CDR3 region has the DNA TGTGCCAGCAGTTTAGGGGAGTCTGGAAACACCATATATTTT. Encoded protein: CASSLGESGNTIYF.

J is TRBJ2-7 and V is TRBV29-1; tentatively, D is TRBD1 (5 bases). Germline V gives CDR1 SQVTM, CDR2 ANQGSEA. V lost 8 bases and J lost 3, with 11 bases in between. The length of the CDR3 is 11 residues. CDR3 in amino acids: CSIGHYYEQYF. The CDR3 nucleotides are TGCAGCATAGGACACTACTACGAGCAGTACTTC.

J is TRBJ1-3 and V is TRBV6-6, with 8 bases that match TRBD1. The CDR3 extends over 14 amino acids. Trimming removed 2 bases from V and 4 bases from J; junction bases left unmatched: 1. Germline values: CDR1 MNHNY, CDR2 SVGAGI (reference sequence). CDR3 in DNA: TGTGCCAGCAGTTACCGGGACAGGGGAAACACCATATATTTT. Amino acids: CASSYRDRGNTIYF.

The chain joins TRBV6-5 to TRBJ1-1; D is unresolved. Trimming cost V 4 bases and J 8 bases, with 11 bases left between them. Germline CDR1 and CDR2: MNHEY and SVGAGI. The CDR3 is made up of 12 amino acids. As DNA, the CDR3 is TGTGCCAGCAGTTTAGGAGGTTGGGAAGCTTTCTTT. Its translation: CASSLGGWEAFF.

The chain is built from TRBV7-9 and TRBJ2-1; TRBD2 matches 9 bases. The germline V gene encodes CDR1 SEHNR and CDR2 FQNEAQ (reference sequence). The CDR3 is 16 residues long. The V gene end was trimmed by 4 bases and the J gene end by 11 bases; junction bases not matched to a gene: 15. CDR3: CASSSTLTLAGRKQFF. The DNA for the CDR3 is TGTGCCAGCAGCTCAACTCTCACCCTAGCGGGGAGGAAGCAGTTCTTC.

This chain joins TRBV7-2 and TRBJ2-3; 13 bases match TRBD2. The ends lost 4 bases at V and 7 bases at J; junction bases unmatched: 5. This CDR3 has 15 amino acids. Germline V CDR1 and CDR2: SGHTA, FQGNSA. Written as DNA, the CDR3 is TGTGCCAGCAGCTCACTAGCGGGGGGGCTCTATACGCAGTATTTT. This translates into CASSSLAGGLYTQYF.

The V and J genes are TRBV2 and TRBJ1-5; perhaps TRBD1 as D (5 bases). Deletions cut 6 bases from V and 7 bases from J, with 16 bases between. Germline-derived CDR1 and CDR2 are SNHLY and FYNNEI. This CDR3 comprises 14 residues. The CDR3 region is CASSFEGLRQPQHF. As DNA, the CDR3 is TGTGCCAGCAGCTTCGAGGGGTTACGCCAGCCCCAGCATTTT.

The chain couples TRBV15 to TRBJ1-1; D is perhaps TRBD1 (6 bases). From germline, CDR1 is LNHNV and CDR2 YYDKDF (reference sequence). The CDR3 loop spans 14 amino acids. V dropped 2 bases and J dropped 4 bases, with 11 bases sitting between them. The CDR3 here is CATSRPTGITEAFF. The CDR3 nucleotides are TGTGCCACCAGCAGACCTACAGGGATCACTGAAGCTTTCTTT.

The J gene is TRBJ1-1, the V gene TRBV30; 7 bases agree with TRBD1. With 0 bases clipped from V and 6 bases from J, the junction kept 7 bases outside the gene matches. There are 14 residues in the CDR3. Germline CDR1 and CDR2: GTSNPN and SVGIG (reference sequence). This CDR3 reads CAWSVLSGGAEAFF. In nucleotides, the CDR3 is TGTGCCTGGAGTGTACTTTCAGGGGGAGCTGAAGCTTTCTTT.

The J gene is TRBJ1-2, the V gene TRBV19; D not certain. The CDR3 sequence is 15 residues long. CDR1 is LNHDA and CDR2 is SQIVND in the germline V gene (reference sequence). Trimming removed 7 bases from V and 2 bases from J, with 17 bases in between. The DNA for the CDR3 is TGTGCCAGTAAACCTCTACAAAACTCAAACTATGGCTACACCTTC. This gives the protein CASKPLQNSNYGYTF.

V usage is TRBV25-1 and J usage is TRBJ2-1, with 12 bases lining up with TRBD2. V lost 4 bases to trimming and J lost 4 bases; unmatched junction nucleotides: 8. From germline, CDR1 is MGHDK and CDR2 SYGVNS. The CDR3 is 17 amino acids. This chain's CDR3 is CASSGILAGGQYNEQFF. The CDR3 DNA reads TGTGCCAGCAGTGGAATACTAGCGGGGGGCCAATACAATGAGCAGTTCTTC. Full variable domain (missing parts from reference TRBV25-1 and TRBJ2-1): EADIYQTPRYLVIGTGKKITLECSQTMGHDKMYWYQQDPGMELHLIHYSYGVNSTEKGDLSSESTVSRIRTEHFPLTLESARPSHTSQYLCASSGILAGGQYNEQFFGPGTRLTVL.

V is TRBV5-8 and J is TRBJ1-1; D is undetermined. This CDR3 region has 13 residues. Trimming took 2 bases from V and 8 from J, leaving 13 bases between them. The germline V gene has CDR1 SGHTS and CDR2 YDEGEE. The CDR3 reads CASSFRRAGEAFF. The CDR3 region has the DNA TGTGCCAGCAGCTTTAGGAGGGCGGGGGAAGCTTTCTTT.

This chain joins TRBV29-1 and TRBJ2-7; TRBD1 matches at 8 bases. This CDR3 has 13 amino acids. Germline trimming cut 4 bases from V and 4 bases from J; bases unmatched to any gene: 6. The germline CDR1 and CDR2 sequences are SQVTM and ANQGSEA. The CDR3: CSVGQGARYEQYV. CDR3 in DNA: TGCAGCGTTGGTCAGGGGGCGCGGTACGAGCAGTACGTC.

The CDR3 is CSVESGRGYTF. CDR3 coding DNA: TGCAGCGTTGAGTCAGGGCGCGGCTACACCTTC. The chain combines TRBV29-1 with TRBJ1-2, with a tentative D call TRBD1 (5 bases). Looked up from germline, CDR1 is SQVTM and CDR2 is ANQGSEA. The CDR3 is 11 amino acids. V shed 3 bases and J shed 8 bases, with 10 bases lying between them. Drawing the rest from reference TRBV29-1 and TRBJ1-2, the complete variable domain is SAVISQKPSRDICQRGTSLTIQCQVDSQVTMMFWYRQQPGQSLTLIATANQGSEATYESGFVIDKFPISRPNLTFSTLTVSNMSPEDSSIYLCSVESGRGYTFGSGTRLTVV.

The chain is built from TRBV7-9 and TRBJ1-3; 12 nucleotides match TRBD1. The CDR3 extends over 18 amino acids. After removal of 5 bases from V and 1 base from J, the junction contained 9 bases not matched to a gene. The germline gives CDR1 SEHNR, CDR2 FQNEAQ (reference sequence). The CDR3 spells CASSHTVGQGASGNTIYF. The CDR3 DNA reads TGTGCCAGCAGCCACACTGTGGGACAGGGGGCATCTGGAAACACCATATATTTT.

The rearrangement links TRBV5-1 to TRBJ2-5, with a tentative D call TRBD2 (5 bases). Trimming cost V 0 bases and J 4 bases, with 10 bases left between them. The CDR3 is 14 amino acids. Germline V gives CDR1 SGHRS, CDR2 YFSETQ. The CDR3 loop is CASSLVPGSETQYF. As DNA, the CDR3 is TGCGCCAGCAGCTTGGTGCCGGGGTCAGAGACCCAGTACTTC.

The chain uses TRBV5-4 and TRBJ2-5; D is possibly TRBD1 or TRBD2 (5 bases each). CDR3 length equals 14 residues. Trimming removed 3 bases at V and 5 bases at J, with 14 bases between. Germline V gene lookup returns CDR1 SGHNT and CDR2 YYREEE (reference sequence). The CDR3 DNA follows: TGTGCCAGCAGCTCCCGGGGCGAAATGGAGACCCAGTACTTC. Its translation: CASSSRGEMETQYF.

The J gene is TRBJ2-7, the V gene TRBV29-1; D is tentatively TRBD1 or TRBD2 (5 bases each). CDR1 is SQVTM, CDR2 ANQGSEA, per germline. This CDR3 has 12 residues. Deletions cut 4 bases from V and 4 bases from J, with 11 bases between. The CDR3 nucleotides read TGCAGCGTTGGTAGGGACCAATACGAGCAGTACTTC. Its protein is CSVGRDQYEQYF.

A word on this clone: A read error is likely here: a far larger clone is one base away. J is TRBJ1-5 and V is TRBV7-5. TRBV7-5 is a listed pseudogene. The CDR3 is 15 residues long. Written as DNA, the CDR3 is TGTGCCAGCAGTGAGGGGGCGGGGGTCAATCAGCCCCAGCATTTT. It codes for CASSEGAGVNQPQHF.

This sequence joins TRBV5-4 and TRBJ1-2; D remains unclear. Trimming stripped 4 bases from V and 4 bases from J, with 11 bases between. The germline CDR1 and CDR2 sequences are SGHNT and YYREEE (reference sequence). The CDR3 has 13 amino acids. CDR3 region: CASSEYGSYGYTF. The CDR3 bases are TGTGCCAGCAGCGAGTACGGTAGCTATGGCTACACCTTC.

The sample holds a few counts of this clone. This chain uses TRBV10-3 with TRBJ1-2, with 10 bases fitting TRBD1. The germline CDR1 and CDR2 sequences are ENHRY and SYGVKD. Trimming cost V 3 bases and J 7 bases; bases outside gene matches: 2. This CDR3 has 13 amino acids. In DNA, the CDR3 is TGTGCCATCAGTGAAGGGGACAGGGGTGGCTACACCTTC. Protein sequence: CAISEGDRGGYTF.

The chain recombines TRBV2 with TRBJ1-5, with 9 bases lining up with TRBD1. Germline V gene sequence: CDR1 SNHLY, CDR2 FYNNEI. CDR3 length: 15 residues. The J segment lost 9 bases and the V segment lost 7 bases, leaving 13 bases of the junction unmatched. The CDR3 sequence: CASTSGQGRPGPQHF. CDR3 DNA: TGTGCCAGCACATCCGGACAGGGGCGACCAGGGCCCCAGCATTTT.

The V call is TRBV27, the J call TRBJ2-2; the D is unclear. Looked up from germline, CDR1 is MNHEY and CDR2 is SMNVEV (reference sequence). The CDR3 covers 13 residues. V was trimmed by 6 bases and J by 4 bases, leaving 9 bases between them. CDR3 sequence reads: CASSPTGTGELFF. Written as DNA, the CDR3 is TGTGCCAGCAGCCCGACTGGCACCGGGGAGCTGTTTTTT.

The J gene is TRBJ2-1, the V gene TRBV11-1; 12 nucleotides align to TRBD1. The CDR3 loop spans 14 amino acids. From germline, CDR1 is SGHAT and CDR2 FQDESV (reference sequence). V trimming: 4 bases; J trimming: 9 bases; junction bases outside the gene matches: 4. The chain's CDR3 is CASSWGTGGLEQFF. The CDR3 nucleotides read TGTGCCAGCAGCTGGGGGACAGGGGGCCTTGAGCAGTTCTTC. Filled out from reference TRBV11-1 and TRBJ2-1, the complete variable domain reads EAEVAQSPRYKITEKSQAVAFWCDPISGHATLYWYRQILGQGPELLVQFQDESVVDDSQLPKDRFSAERLKGVDSTLKIQPAELGDSAMYLCASSWGTGGLEQFFGPGTRLTVL.

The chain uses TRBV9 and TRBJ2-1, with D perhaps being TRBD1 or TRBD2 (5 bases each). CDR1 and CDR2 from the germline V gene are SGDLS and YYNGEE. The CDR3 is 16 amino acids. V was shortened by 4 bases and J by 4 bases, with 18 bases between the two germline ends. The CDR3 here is CASSPKPGPTYNEQFF. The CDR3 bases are TGTGCCAGCAGCCCTAAACCGGGACCCACTTACAATGAGCAGTTCTTC. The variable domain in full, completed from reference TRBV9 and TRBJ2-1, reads DSGVTQTPKHLITATGQRVTLRCSPRSGDLSVYWYQQSLDQGLQFLIQYYNGEERAKGNILERFSAQQFPDLHSELNLSSLELGDSALYFCASSPKPGPTYNEQFFGPGTRLTVL.

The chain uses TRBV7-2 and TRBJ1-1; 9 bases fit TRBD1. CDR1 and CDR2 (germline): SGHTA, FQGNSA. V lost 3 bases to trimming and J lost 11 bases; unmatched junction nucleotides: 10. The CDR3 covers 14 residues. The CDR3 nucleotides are TGTGCCAGCAGCTTGACAGGGGGTGGCCATGGGGCTTTCTTT. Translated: CASSLTGGGHGAFF.

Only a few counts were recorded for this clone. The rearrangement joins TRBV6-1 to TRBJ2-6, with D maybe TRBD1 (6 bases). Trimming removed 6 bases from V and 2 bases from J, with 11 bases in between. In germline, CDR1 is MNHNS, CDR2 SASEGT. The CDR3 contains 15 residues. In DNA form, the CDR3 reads TGTGCCAGCAGGGAGGACAGACCTGGGGCCAACGTCCTGACTTTC. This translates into CASREDRPGANVLTF.

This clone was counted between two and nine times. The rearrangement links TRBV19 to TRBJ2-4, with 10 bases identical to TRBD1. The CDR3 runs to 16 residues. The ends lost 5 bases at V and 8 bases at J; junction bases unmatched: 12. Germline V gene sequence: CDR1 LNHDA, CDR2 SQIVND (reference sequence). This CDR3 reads CASSESGTGVRHIQYF. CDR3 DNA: TGTGCCAGTAGTGAAAGTGGGACAGGGGTCAGGCACATTCAGTACTTC. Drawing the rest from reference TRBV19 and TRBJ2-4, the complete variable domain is DGGITQSPKYLFRKEGQNVTLSCEQNLNHDAMYWYRQDPGQGLRLIYYSQIVNDFQKGDIAEGYSVSREKKESFPLTVTSAQKNPTAFYLCASSESGTGVRHIQYFGAGTRLSVL.

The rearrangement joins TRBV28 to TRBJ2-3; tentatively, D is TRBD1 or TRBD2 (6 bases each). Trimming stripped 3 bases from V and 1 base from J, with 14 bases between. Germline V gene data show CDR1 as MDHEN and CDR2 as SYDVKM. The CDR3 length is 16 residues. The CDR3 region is CASSFRGAIGTDTQYF. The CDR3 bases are TGTGCCAGCAGTTTTAGGGGGGCAATAGGCACAGATACGCAGTATTTT.

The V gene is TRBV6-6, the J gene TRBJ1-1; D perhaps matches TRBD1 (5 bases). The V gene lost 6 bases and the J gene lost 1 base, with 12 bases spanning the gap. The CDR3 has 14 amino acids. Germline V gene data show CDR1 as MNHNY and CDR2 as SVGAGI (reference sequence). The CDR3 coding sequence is TGTGCCAGCAGGCCCCGGGGCCGGAACACTGAAGCTTTCTTT. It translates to CASRPRGRNTEAFF.

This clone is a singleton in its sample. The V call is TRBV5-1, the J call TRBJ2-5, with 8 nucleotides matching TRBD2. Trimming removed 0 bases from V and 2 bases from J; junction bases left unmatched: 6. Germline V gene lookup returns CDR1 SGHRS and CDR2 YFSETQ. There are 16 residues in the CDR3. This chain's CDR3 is CASSLASGGPQETQYF. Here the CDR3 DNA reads TGCGCCAGCAGCTTGGCCAGCGGGGGCCCACAAGAGACCCAGTACTTC.